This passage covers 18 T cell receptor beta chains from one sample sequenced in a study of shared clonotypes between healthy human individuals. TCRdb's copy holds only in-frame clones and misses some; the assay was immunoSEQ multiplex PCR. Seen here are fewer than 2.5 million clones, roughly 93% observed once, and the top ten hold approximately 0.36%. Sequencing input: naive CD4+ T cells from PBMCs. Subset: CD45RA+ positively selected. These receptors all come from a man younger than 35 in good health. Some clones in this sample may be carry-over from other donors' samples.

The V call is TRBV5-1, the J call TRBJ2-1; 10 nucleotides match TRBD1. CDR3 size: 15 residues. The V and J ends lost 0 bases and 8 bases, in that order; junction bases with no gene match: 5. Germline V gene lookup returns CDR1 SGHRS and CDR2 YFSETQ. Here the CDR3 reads CASSLGQGAPDEQFF. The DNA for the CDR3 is TGCGCCAGCAGCTTGGGACAGGGGGCTCCGGATGAGCAGTTCTTC. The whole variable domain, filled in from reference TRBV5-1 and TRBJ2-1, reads KAGVTQTPRYLIKTRGQQVTLSCSPISGHRSVSWYQQTPGQGLQFLFEYFSETQRNKGNFPGRFSGRQFSNSRSEMNVSTLELGDSALYLCASSLGQGAPDEQFFGPGTRLTVL.

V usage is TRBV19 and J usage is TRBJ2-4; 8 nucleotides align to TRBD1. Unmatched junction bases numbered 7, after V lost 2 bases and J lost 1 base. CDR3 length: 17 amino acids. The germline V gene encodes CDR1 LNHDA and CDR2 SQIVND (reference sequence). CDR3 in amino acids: CASSISQGAMAKNIQYF. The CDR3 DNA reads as TGTGCCAGTAGTATATCGCAGGGGGCTATGGCCAAAAACATTCAGTACTTC.

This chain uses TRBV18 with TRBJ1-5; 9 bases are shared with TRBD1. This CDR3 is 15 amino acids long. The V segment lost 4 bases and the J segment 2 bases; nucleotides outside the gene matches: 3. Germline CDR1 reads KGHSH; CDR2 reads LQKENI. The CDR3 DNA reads TGTGCCAGCTCACAACAGGGGGCAGGCAATCAGCCCCAGCATTTT. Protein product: CASSQQGAGNQPQHF.

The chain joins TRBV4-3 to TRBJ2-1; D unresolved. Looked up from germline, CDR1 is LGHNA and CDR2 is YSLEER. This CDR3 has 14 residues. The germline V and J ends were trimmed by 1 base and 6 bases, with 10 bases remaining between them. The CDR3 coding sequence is TGCGCCAGCAGCCAAGGGGAAAAGTTCAATGAGCAGTTCTTC. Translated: CASSQGEKFNEQFF.

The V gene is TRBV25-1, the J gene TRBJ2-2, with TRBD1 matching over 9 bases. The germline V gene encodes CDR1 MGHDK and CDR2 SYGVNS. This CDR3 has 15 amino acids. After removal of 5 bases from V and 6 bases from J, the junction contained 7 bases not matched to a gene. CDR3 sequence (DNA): TGTGCCAGCAGTACCCGGGACAGGGCCTCCGGGGAGCTGTTTTTT. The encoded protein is CASSTRDRASGELFF.

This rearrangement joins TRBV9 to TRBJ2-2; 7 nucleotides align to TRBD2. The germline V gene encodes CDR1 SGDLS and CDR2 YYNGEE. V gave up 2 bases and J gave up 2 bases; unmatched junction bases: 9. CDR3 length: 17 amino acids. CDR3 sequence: CASSVSGAGQNTGELFF. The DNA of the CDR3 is TGTGCCAGCAGCGTCAGCGGGGCAGGCCAAAACACCGGGGAGCTGTTTTTT.

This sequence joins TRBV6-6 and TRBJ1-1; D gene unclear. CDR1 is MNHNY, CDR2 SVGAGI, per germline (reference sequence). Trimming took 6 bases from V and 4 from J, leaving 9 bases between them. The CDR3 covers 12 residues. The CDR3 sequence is CASRHWGTEAFF. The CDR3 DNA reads TGTGCCAGCAGGCACTGGGGCACTGAAGCTTTCTTT.

The CDR3 DNA sequence: TGTGCCAGCAGTTTTAGCGGGAGAGCAGACAATGAGCAGTTCTTC. Its protein is CASSFSGRADNEQFF. V is TRBV7-2 and J is TRBJ2-1, with TRBD2 matching 9 bases. V shed 6 bases, J shed 5 bases, and the junction held 8 bases outside the gene matches. CDR3 length: 15 amino acids. Germline loops: CDR1 SGHTA, CDR2 FQGNSA.

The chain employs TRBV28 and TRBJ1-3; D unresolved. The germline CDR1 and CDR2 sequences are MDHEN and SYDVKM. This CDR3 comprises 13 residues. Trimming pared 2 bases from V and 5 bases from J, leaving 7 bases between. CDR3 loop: CASSLTLRNTIYF. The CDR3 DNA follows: TGTGCCAGCAGTTTAACGCTGAGAAACACCATATATTTT.

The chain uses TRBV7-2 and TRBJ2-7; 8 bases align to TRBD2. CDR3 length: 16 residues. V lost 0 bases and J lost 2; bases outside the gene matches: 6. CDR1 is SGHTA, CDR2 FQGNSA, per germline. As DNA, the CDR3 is TGTGCCAGCAGCTTAGCGGGGGGGCGGGAGGCCTACGAGCAGTACTTC. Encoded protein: CASSLAGGREAYEQYF.

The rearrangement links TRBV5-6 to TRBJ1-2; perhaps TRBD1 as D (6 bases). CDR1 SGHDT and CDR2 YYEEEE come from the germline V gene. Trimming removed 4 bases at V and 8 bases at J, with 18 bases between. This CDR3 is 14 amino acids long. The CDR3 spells CASSLTAGAGGYTF. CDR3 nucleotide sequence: TGTGCCAGCAGCCTAACGGCAGGGGCAGGGGGCTACACCTTC.

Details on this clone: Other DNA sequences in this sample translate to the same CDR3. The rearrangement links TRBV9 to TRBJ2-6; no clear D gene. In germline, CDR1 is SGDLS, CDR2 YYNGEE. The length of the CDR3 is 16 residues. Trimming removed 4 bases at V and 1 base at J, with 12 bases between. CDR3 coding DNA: TGTGCCAGCAGCCCTCATAGCTTGTCTGGGGCCAACGTCCTGACTTTC. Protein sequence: CASSPHSLSGANVLTF.

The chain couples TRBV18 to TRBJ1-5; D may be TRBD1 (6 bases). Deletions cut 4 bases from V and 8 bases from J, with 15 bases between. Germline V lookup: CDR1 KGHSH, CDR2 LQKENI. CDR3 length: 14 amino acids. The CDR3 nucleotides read TGTGCCAGCTCACTAATACAGGGAGGTGAGCCCCAGCATTTT. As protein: CASSLIQGGEPQHF.

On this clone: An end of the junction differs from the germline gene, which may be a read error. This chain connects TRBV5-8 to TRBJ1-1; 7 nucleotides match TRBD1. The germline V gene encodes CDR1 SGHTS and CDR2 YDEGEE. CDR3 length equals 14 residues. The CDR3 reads CASRGDRENAEAFF. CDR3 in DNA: TGTGCCAGCAGAGGTGACAGGGAGAACGCTGAAGCTTTCTTT.

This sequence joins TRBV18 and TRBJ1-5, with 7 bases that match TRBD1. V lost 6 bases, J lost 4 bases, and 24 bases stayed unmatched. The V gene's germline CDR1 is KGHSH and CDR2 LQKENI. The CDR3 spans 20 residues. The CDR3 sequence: CASSPNGGQRGQDSNQPQHF. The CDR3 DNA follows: TGTGCCAGCTCTCCAAACGGGGGGCAAAGAGGACAGGATTCTAATCAGCCCCAGCATTTT.

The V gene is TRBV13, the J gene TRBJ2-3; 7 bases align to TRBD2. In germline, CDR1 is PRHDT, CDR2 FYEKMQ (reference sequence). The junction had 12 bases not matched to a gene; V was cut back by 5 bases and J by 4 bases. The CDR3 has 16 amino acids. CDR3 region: CASSPRGSGYPDTQYF. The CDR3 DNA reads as TGTGCCAGCAGCCCGCGGGGTAGCGGGTACCCAGATACGCAGTATTTT.

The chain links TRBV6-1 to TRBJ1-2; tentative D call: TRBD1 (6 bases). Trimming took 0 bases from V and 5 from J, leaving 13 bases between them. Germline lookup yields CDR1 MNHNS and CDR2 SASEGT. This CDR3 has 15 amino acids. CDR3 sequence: CASSEAGQRVYGYTF. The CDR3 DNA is TGTGCCAGCAGTGAAGCGGGACAAAGGGTATATGGCTACACCTTC.

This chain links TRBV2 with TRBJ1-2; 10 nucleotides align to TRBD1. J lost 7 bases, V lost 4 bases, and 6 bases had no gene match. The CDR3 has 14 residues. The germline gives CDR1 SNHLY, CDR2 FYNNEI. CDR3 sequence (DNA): TGTGCCAGCAGTGGAGAGACAGGGGGCACTGGCTACACCTTC. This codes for CASSGETGGTGYTF.